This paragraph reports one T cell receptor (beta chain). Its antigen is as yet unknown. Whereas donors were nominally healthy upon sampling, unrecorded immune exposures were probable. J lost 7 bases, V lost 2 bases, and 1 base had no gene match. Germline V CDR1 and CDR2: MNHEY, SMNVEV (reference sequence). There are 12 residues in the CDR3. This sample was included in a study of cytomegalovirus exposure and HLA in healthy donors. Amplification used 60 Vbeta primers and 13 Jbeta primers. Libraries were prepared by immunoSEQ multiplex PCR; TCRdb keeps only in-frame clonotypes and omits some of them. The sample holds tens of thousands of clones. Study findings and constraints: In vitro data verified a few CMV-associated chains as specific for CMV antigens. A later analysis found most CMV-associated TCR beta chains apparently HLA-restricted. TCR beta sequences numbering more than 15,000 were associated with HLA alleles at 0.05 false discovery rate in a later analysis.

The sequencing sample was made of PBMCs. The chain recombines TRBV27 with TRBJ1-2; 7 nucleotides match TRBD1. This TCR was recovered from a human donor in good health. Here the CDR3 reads CASSLEGAGYTF. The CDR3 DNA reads TGTGCCAGCAGTTTAGAGGGGGCTGGCTACACCTTC.